This T cell receptor (beta chain) was recorded in a study of a mutant IDH1 vaccine in newly diagnosed glioma. Study-wide background: There were eight vaccinations for patients, given in weeks 1, 3, 5, 7, 11, 15, 19 and 23. Once 4-6 weeks had passed after radiotherapy alone, vaccination started, or it started with temozolomide cycles. Every participant had undergone radiotherapy, temozolomide, or both before, and most underwent both.

Study-level findings and limits: Changes in the top peripheral T cell clonotypes seemingly had no bearing on pseudoprogression.

In germline, CDR1 is LGHNA, CDR2 YSLEER. The CDR3 totals 16 residues. V lost 3 bases and J lost 0, with 9 bases in between. TCRdb's table, derived via immunoSEQ multiplex PCR, lists solely in-frame clones and lacks some. This sample has 30,000 to 40,000 clones, with roughly 50% found just once. The time point is: week 5, during vaccination. Every single dose of the vaccine, 300 ug of mutant IDH1 20-mer peptide, came with topical imiquimod. Regarding this clone: Its specificity is not known.

The TCR sequence derives from a woman aged 18-29 years with glioma. This rearrangement joins TRBV4-3 to TRBJ1-6; D is unclear. Sequences were derived from PBMCs, sampled from a glioma patient whose treatment included an IDH1 peptide vaccine. The CDR3 DNA is TGCGCCAGCAGCCAGGCTGTAAGCTCCTATAATTCACCCCTCCACTTT. This translates into CASSQAVSSYNSPLHF.